Sequencing of this TCR beta chain was carried out in a study of T-cell memory formation after mild COVID-19. TCRdb called the 5' RACE reads again in MiXCR, with one record for every CDR3 protein. Among roughly 300,000 distinct CDR3 sequences, about 16% were seen once, and the ten largest hold 20% to 25%. CDR3 length: 18 residues. V dropped 1 base and J dropped 0; count of bases not matched to a gene: 4. CDR1 MGHDK and CDR2 SYGVNS come from the germline V gene. The chain is built from TRBV25-1 and TRBJ2-6, with TRBD1 matching over 9 bases. Sample: PBMCs or a T cell subset sorted from them (not recorded which). The receptor's source is a man younger than 35 who had mild COVID-19 (a few samples of this study predate the infection). Cell type and time point are not known. CDR3 coding DNA: TGTGCCAGCAGTGAATGGGGACAGGGATTCTCTGGGGCCAACGTCCTGACTTTC. Translated: CASSEWGQGFSGANVLTF.